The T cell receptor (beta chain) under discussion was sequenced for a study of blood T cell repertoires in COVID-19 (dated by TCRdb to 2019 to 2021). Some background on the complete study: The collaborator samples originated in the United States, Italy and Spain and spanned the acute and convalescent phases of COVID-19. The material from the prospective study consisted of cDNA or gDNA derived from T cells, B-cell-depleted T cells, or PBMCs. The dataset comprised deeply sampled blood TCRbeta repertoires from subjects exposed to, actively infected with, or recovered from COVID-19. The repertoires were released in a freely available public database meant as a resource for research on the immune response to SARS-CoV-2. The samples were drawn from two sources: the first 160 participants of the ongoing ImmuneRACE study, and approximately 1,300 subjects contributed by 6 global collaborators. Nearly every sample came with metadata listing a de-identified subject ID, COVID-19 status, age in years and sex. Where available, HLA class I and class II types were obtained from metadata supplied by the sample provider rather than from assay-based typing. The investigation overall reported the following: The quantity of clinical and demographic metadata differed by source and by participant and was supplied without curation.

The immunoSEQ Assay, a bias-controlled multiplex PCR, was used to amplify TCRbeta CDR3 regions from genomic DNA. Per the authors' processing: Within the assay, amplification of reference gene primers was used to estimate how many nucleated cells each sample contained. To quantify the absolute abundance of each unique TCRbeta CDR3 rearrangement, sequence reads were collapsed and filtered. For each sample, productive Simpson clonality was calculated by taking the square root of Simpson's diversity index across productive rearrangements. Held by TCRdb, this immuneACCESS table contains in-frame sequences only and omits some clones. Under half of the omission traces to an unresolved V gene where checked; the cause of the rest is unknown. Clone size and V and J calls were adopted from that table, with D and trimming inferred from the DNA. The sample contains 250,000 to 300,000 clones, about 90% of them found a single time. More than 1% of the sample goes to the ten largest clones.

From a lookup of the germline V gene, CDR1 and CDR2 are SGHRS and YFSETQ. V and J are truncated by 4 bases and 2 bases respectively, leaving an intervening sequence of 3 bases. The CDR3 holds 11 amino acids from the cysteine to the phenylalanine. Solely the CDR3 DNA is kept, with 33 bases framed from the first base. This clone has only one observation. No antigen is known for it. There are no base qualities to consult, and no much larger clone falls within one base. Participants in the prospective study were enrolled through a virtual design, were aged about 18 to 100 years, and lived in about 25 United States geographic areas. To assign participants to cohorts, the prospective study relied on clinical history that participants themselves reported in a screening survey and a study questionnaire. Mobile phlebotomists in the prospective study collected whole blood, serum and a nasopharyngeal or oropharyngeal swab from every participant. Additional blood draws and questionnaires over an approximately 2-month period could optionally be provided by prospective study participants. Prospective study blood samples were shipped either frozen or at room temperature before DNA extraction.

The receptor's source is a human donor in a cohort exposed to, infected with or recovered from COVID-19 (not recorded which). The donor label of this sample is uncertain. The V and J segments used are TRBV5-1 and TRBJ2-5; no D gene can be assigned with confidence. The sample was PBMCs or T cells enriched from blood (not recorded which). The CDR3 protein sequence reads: CASSVQETQYF. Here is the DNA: TGCGCCAGCAGCGTACAAGAGACCCAGTACTTC.